Listed here are 21 T cell receptor beta chains from one sample, sequenced in a study of OX40 agonist ivuxolimab in advanced cancers. Profiled with immunoSEQ multiplex PCR; TCRdb holds only in-frame clones, not every one. The sample holds 40,000 to 50,000 clones, approximately 86% seen once. The sequencing used CD4+ or CD8+ T cells sorted from blood, collected in a trial of the OX40 agonist ivuxolimab. These receptors came from an adult with an advanced solid tumor such as melanoma, head and neck, liver or kidney cancer.

This clone has just a few counts. The genes are TRBV30 and TRBJ1-1; D gene unclear. Germline V lookup: CDR1 GTSNPN, CDR2 SVGIG (reference sequence). The CDR3 has 11 amino acids. V was trimmed by 3 bases and J by 2 bases, leaving 4 bases between them. Here the CDR3 DNA reads TGTGCCTGGAGACAAAACACTGAAGCTTTCTTT. Protein: CAWRQNTEAFF.

The chain couples TRBV2 to TRBJ1-5; TRBD1 matches 7 bases. V gave up 3 bases and J gave up 3 bases; unmatched junction bases: 2. Germline lookup yields CDR1 SNHLY and CDR2 FYNNEI. The CDR3 has 14 amino acids. The CDR3 DNA reads TGTGCCAGCAGTGACAGGGGGAACAATCAGCCCCAGCATTTT. Its protein is CASSDRGNNQPQHF.

The V gene is TRBV29-1, the J gene TRBJ1-2; weak D call: TRBD1 (5 bases). The V gene's germline CDR1 is SQVTM and CDR2 ANQGSEA. V lost 7 bases and J 1 base, leaving 13 bases between the germline ends. The CDR3 consists of 13 residues. The CDR3 reads CSAGRGSNYGYTF. The DNA for the CDR3 is TGCAGCGCCGGGAGGGGAAGTAACTATGGCTACACCTTC.

J is TRBJ1-2 and V is TRBV7-3; 8 bases align to TRBD1. The CDR3 sequence is 13 residues long. From germline, CDR1 is SGHTA and CDR2 FQGTGA. V shed 5 bases, J shed 4 bases, and the junction held 3 bases outside the gene matches. The CDR3 bases are TGTGCCAGCAGCCAGACAGGGGTCTATGGCTACACCTTC. It translates to CASSQTGVYGYTF.

This sequence joins TRBV4-3 and TRBJ2-1, with D perhaps matching TRBD1 (5 bases). Per the germline V gene, CDR1 is LGHNA and CDR2 is YSLEER. Trimming pared 1 base from V and 6 bases from J, leaving 13 bases between. This CDR3 region has 15 residues. The CDR3 reads CASSQGGRVVNEQFF. The CDR3 DNA reads TGCGCCAGCAGCCAAGGGGGCAGGGTGGTCAATGAGCAGTTCTTC.

CDR3 bases: TGTGCCAGCGAAGCTAACTCACCTACCGGGGAGCTGTTTTTT. Its protein is CASEANSPTGELFF. The rearrangement links TRBV6-5 to TRBJ2-2, with D unclear. The ends were cut back, 8 bases at V and 5 bases at J, with 15 bases in the middle. The CDR3 sequence is 14 residues long. Germline values: CDR1 MNHEY, CDR2 SVGAGI.

The chain has TRBV27 and TRBJ1-5, with 7 bases lining up with TRBD1. Trimming at V came to 4 bases and at J to 6 bases, leaving 12 bases not matched to a gene. The CDR3 covers 16 residues. Germline V lookup: CDR1 MNHEY, CDR2 SMNVEV (reference sequence). The CDR3 is CASSSTPVQGSQPQHF. CDR3 DNA sequence: TGTGCCAGCAGTTCCACTCCGGTACAGGGGAGTCAGCCCCAGCATTTT.

The CDR3, as DNA: TGTGCCAGCAGTTACCGGCATGGGGACTCTGAAGCTTTCTTT. The encoded protein is CASSYRHGDSEAFF. J is TRBJ1-1 and V is TRBV6-5; the D gene is possibly TRBD1 (5 bases). The CDR3 is 14 amino acids. V lost 2 bases and J lost 6, with 13 bases in between. CDR1 is MNHEY and CDR2 is SVGAGI in the germline V gene.

The chain couples TRBV18 to TRBJ2-1; D may be TRBD1 or TRBD2 (5 bases each). The CDR3 contains 12 residues. V lost 6 bases and J 8 bases, leaving 11 bases between the germline ends. Germline V gene data show CDR1 as KGHSH and CDR2 as LQKENI. DNA of the CDR3: TGTGCCAGCTCGGGACCCGGGGATGAGCAGTTCTTC. Translating it yields CASSGPGDEQFF. The variable domain in full, with the rest retrieved from reference TRBV18 and TRBJ2-1, is NAGVMQNPRHLVRRRGQEARLRCSPMKGHSHVYWYRQLPEEGLKFMVYLQKENIIDESGMPKERFSAEFPKEGPSILRIQQVVRGDSAAYFCASSGPGDEQFFGPGTRLTVL.

The chain employs TRBV6-1 and TRBJ1-6; tentative D call: TRBD1 (5 bases). V shed 2 bases and J shed 8 bases, with 16 bases lying between them. The germline V gene has CDR1 MNHNS and CDR2 SASEGT. The length of the CDR3 is 16 residues. The CDR3 sequence is CASSETGQGAYSPLHF. The CDR3, as DNA: TGTGCCAGCAGTGAAACGGGGCAGGGCGCTTATTCACCCCTCCACTTT.

The chain links TRBV10-2 to TRBJ1-6; a possible D gene is TRBD1 (6 bases). V gave up 6 bases and J gave up 0 bases, with 12 bases separating them. Germline V gene lookup returns CDR1 WSHSY and CDR2 SAAADI. The CDR3 extends over 16 amino acids. This CDR3 is CASSDTGSSYNSPLHF. In nucleotides, the CDR3 is TGCGCCAGCAGCGATACAGGGAGCTCCTATAATTCACCCCTCCACTTT.

In this sample, this clone turned up once. The rearrangement links TRBV2 to TRBJ2-2; tentative D call: TRBD1 (5 bases). This CDR3 comprises 14 residues. The germline gives CDR1 SNHLY, CDR2 FYNNEI. Trimming removed 4 bases at V and 2 bases at J, with 8 bases between. CDR3 loop: CASSGRVNTGELFF. Here the CDR3 DNA reads TGTGCCAGCAGTGGCAGGGTCAACACCGGGGAGCTGTTTTTT.

The rearrangement links TRBV27 to TRBJ2-5; D not certain. The CDR3 totals 13 residues. Trimming removed 4 bases at V and 4 bases at J, with 10 bases between. Germline CDR1 reads MNHEY; CDR2 reads SMNVEV (reference sequence). The CDR3 DNA sequence: TGTGCCAGCAGTTGGACGGTGGGAGAGACCCAGTACTTC. Residues: CASSWTVGETQYF.

This CDR3 is CASSLVAGEGNEQFF. For the CDR3, the DNA is TGTGCCAGCAGCTTAGTTGCGGGAGAAGGGAATGAGCAGTTCTTC. The rearrangement links TRBV11-2 to TRBJ2-1; 7 nucleotides line up with TRBD2. The V segment lost 1 base and the J segment 7 bases; nucleotides outside the gene matches: 7. This CDR3 region has 15 residues. In germline, CDR1 is SGHAT, CDR2 FQNNGV.

The chain joins TRBV23-1 to TRBJ2-7; 10 bases agree with TRBD1. TRBV23-1 is flagged as an ORF with uncertain function. This CDR3 is built from 16 residues. V lost 7 bases and J lost 2; bases outside the gene matches: 11. In DNA, the CDR3 is TGCGCCAGCATCCGGGACAGGGGAGACGGGGCCTACGAGCAGTACTTC. Its protein is CASIRDRGDGAYEQYF.

The chain is built from TRBV15 and TRBJ1-1, with 7 bases lining up with TRBD1. The junction had 8 bases not matched to a gene; V was cut back by 4 bases and J by 3 bases. The CDR3 spans 15 residues. Looked up from germline, CDR1 is LNHNV and CDR2 is YYDKDF (reference sequence). The CDR3 loop is CATSTRQGGYTEAFF. DNA of the CDR3: TGTGCCACCAGCACCAGACAGGGAGGGTACACTGAAGCTTTCTTT.

The rearrangement uses TRBV11-1 and TRBJ2-3; D is unresolved. V was clipped by 5 bases and J by 2 bases, with 8 bases between them. This CDR3 is built from 13 residues. Germline CDR1 and CDR2: SGHAT and FQDESV (reference sequence). In nucleotides, the CDR3 is TGTGCCAGCAGCCGACGAACCACAGATACGCAGTATTTT. Translating gives CASSRRTTDTQYF.

The chain is built from TRBV14 and TRBJ2-7, with D perhaps matching TRBD2 (5 bases). The ends were cut back, 11 bases at V and 3 bases at J, with 20 bases in the middle. Germline V lookup: CDR1 SGHDN, CDR2 FVKESK. The CDR3 consists of 14 residues. For the CDR3, the DNA is TGTGCCCAAACCCTAGCTCCCCAAAACTACGAGCAGTACTTC. It yields the protein CAQTLAPQNYEQYF.

This rearrangement joins TRBV4-1 to TRBJ2-1; 7 nucleotides align to TRBD1. The CDR3 extends over 18 amino acids. V was clipped by 0 bases and J by 0 bases; unmatched bases: 8. CDR1 and CDR2 from the germline V gene are MGHRA and YSYEKL. The CDR3 sequence: CASSQDSGQQPSYNEQFF. The CDR3 DNA is TGCGCCAGCAGCCAAGATTCGGGACAGCAGCCCTCCTACAATGAGCAGTTCTTC.

The rearrangement links TRBV5-1 to TRBJ2-7, with D maybe TRBD1 (6 bases). The germline V gene encodes CDR1 SGHRS and CDR2 YFSETQ. This CDR3 contains 15 residues. V lost 0 bases to trimming and J lost 2 bases, with 12 bases between them. The CDR3 region is CASSLGGGIAYEQYF. CDR3 DNA: TGCGCCAGCAGCTTGGGTGGGGGCATCGCCTACGAGCAGTACTTC.

The CDR3 loop reads CASTLRTEYNEQFF. CDR3 nucleotides: TGTGCCAGCACTTTGCGAACGGAATACAATGAGCAGTTCTTC. The gene calls are TRBV5-8 and TRBJ2-1; D uncertain. The CDR3 runs to 14 residues. The V end lost 6 bases, the J end lost 4 bases, and 14 bases lay between the germline ends. Germline V gene data show CDR1 as SGHTS and CDR2 as YDEGEE.